Each of the 30 T cell receptor beta chains below was sequenced from the same sample in a study of blood T cell repertoires in COVID-19. TCRdb's table, derived via immunoSEQ multiplex PCR, lists solely in-frame clones and lacks some. The table includes about 150,000 clones, about 80% detected once. Sequencing was carried out using peripheral blood. The source of these receptors is a man in his sixties with acute or convalescent COVID-19.

CDR3 nucleotides: TGTGCCAGCTCACCCCCCCTCGGGGGTTACAATGAGCAGTTCTTC. It yields the protein CASSPPLGGYNEQFF. The J gene is TRBJ2-1, the V gene TRBV18; D perhaps matches TRBD2 (6 bases). The CDR3 loop spans 15 amino acids. Trimming pared 3 bases from V and 4 bases from J, leaving 13 bases between. Germline V gene lookup returns CDR1 KGHSH and CDR2 LQKENI. The full variable domain, with the rest looked up from reference TRBV18 and TRBJ2-1, is NAGVMQNPRHLVRRRGQEARLRCSPMKGHSHVYWYRQLPEEGLKFMVYLQKENIIDESGMPKERFSAEFPKEGPSILRIQQVVRGDSAAYFCASSPPLGGYNEQFFGPGTRLTVL.

In its sample, this clone was seen a few times. The chain links TRBV5-1 to TRBJ1-5; 11 nucleotides match TRBD1. Trimming cost V 0 bases and J 5 bases; bases outside gene matches: 1. Germline CDR1 is SGHRS and CDR2 is YFSETQ. This CDR3 contains 15 residues. The CDR3 region is CASSLGGQGDQPQHF. DNA for the CDR3: TGCGCCAGCAGCTTGGGGGGACAGGGGGATCAGCCCCAGCATTTT.

Only a few counts were recorded for this clone. The genes are TRBV28 and TRBJ2-4; the D is unclear. Trimming took 4 bases from V and 6 from J, leaving 13 bases between them. Germline CDR1 and CDR2: MDHEN and SYDVKM. The CDR3 is 14 residues long. CDR3 in DNA: TGTGCCAGCAGTTCCCCCGAGACAAGAAACATTCAGTACTTC. Amino acid sequence: CASSSPETRNIQYF.

The table lists this clone with a count of one. The J gene is TRBJ2-5, the V gene TRBV15, with a possible D match to TRBD1 (5 bases). The CDR3 has 15 residues. The germline CDR1 and CDR2 sequences are LNHNV and YYDKDF (reference sequence). V lost 1 base and J 4 bases, leaving 13 bases between the germline ends. CDR3 bases: TGTGCCACCAGCAGAGGAATTGCAGGGTCAGAGACCCAGTACTTC. It codes for CATSRGIAGSETQYF.

V and J are TRBV6-5 and TRBJ1-1, with 7 bases matching TRBD1. V lost 9 bases to trimming and J lost 1 base; unmatched junction nucleotides: 5. Germline V lookup: CDR1 MNHEY, CDR2 SVGAGI. The CDR3 is 13 amino acids. The CDR3 protein is CASWDRRNTEAFF. The CDR3 region has the DNA TGTGCCAGTTGGGACAGACGGAACACTGAAGCTTTCTTT.

The V gene is TRBV3-1 (or the pseudogene TRBV3-2), the J gene TRBJ2-5; 7 nucleotides line up with TRBD2. V shed 3 bases and J 5 bases; nucleotides not matched to a gene: 9. The CDR3 has 15 residues. Germline V gives CDR1 LGHDT, CDR2 YNNKEL (reference sequence). The CDR3 region is CASSQRGLGGETQYF. In DNA, the CDR3 is TGTGCCAGCAGCCAGAGGGGACTGGGGGGGGAGACCCAGTACTTC.

This chain joins TRBV5-5 and TRBJ2-1; 10 bases match TRBD2. Trimming at V came to 3 bases and at J to 3 bases, leaving 3 bases not matched to a gene. The germline V gene encodes CDR1 SGHKS and CDR2 YYEKEE (reference sequence). The CDR3 contains 15 residues. The CDR3 loop is CASSSIAGGYNEQFF. In nucleotides, the CDR3 is TGTGCCAGCAGCTCGATAGCGGGAGGCTACAATGAGCAGTTCTTC.

This chain links TRBV6-6 with TRBJ1-5; D gene ambiguous. Germline V gene sequence: CDR1 MNHNY, CDR2 SVGAGI (reference sequence). The CDR3 runs to 13 residues. Deletions cut 5 bases from V and 1 base from J, with 6 bases between. The CDR3 nucleotides read TGTGCCAGCAGTATAGAGAGCAATCAGCCCCAGCATTTT. Translated: CASSIESNQPQHF.

The chain combines TRBV12-3 or TRBV12-4 with TRBJ2-3, with D perhaps TRBD2 (5 bases). The germline V and J ends were trimmed by 7 bases and 6 bases, with 11 bases remaining between them. The CDR3 is made up of 12 amino acids. CDR3: CASISGGDTQYF. In DNA, the CDR3 is TGTGCCAGCATCTCTGGCGGGGATACGCAGTATTTT.

The chain couples TRBV4-3 to TRBJ1-4; 8 bases align to TRBD1. With 0 bases clipped from V and 8 bases from J, the junction kept 8 bases outside the gene matches. CDR1 and CDR2 from the germline V gene are LGHNA and YSLEER. CDR3 length equals 16 residues. The CDR3 DNA reads TGCGCCAGCAGCCAAGAGGCGTCGGCAGGGGGCGAAAAACTGTTTTTT. It yields the protein CASSQEASAGGEKLFF.

The V and J genes are TRBV19 and TRBJ2-2; 11 bases map to TRBD2. This CDR3 is built from 19 residues. Trimming removed 1 base from V and 1 base from J; junction bases left unmatched: 8. The germline CDR1 and CDR2 sequences are LNHDA and SQIVND (reference sequence). For the CDR3, the DNA is TGTGCCAGTAGTATAGGTCACGGCGGACTAGCGGGGAACACCGGGGAGCTGTTTTTT. It is translated as CASSIGHGGLAGNTGELFF.

The J gene is TRBJ2-7, the V gene TRBV5-5; D may be TRBD1 (5 bases). The CDR3 totals 13 residues. Trimming pared 4 bases from V and 3 bases from J, leaving 11 bases between. The germline V gene encodes CDR1 SGHKS and CDR2 YYEKEE (reference sequence). The CDR3 spells CASSRLDSYEQYF. DNA for the CDR3: TGTGCCAGCAGCCGCCTCGACAGCTACGAGCAGTACTTC.

This chain uses TRBV6-5 with TRBJ1-3; possible D gene TRBD1, 5 bases. Per germline, CDR1 MNHEY and CDR2 SVGAGI. The V end was cut by 6 bases, the J end by 2 bases, with 14 bases between. The CDR3 loop spans 15 amino acids. The CDR3 region is CASSPPAGAGNTIYF. The CDR3 region has the DNA TGTGCCAGCAGCCCCCCGGCGGGGGCTGGAAACACCATATATTTT.

This rearrangement joins TRBV5-4 to TRBJ2-1; 12 nucleotides agree with TRBD2. Unmatched junction bases numbered 8, after V lost 3 bases and J lost 10 bases. CDR1 is SGHNT, CDR2 YYREEE, per germline (reference sequence). This CDR3 contains 15 residues. The CDR3 spells CASSSRLAGVEEQFF. The CDR3 nucleotides read TGTGCCAGCAGCTCCCGACTAGCGGGAGTAGAAGAGCAGTTCTTC.

V and J are TRBV7-3 and TRBJ2-1; 9 bases are shared with TRBD2. Germline V CDR1 and CDR2: SGHTA, FQGTGA. V was clipped by 2 bases and J by 8 bases; unmatched bases: 7. The CDR3 has 15 residues. CDR3 sequence: CASSLAGTSFHEQFF. CDR3 bases: TGTGCCAGCAGCTTAGCCGGGACTAGCTTCCATGAGCAGTTCTTC.

The chain employs TRBV28 and TRBJ2-5; 10 positions match TRBD1. J was trimmed by 6 bases and V by 7 bases; bases with no gene match: 5. Germline V lookup: CDR1 MDHEN, CDR2 SYDVKM. The CDR3 is 13 residues long. CDR3 sequence reads: CASTRQGAKTQYF. CDR3 DNA sequence: TGTGCCAGCACCCGACAGGGGGCGAAGACCCAGTACTTC.

This rearrangement joins TRBV6-8 to TRBJ1-5, with 9 nucleotides matching TRBD1. CDR3 size: 14 residues. Germline values: CDR1 MNHGY, CDR2 SAAAGT. V lost 6 bases, J lost 4 bases, and 4 bases stayed unmatched. The CDR3 loop is CASRAQGANQPQHF. In DNA form, the CDR3 reads TGTGCCAGCAGGGCACAGGGGGCTAATCAGCCCCAGCATTTT.

The rearrangement links TRBV6-4 to TRBJ1-6, with 10 bases that match TRBD1. This CDR3 contains 14 residues. Germline-derived CDR1 and CDR2 are MRHNA and SNTAGT. The trim removed 5 bases at V and 10 bases at J, leaving 5 bases unmatched. The CDR3 here is CASSHGTGESPLHF. DNA for the CDR3: TGTGCCAGCAGTCATGGGACAGGGGAGTCACCCCTCCACTTT.

The gene calls are TRBV19 and TRBJ2-1; 11 nucleotides align to TRBD1. Germline V lookup: CDR1 LNHDA, CDR2 SQIVND (reference sequence). This CDR3 spans 16 amino acids. With 2 bases clipped from V and 2 bases from J, the junction kept 2 bases outside the gene matches. The CDR3 loop reads CASSITGQGAYNEQFF. CDR3 sequence (DNA): TGTGCCAGTAGTATAACGGGACAGGGGGCCTACAATGAGCAGTTCTTC.

In regard to this clone: Other DNA variants within this sample encode the same CDR3. The chain employs TRBV7-2 and TRBJ2-7; TRBD1 aligns across 9 bases. This CDR3 is built from 14 residues. From germline, CDR1 is SGHTA and CDR2 FQGNSA. V shed 1 base, J shed 4 bases, and the junction held 2 bases outside the gene matches. The CDR3 protein is CASSLGTGVYEQYF. CDR3 coding DNA: TGTGCCAGCAGCTTAGGGACAGGGGTGTACGAGCAGTACTTC.

The CDR3 nucleotides are TGTGCCAGCAGCCAAGACCGACAGCGCAGTAATTCACCCCTCCACTTT. Its protein is CASSQDRQRSNSPLHF. The V and J genes are TRBV4-2 and TRBJ1-6; D is possibly TRBD1 (5 bases). This CDR3 has 16 amino acids. Trimming left V 0 bases short and J 6 bases short, with 12 bases between. Germline V gives CDR1 LGHNA, CDR2 YNFKEQ.

The CDR3 bases are TGTGCCAGCAGCTTACGGGGGGGGGTCTCACCCCTCCACTTT. Protein: CASSLRGGVSPLHF. The chain is built from TRBV7-9 and TRBJ1-6, with a weak D call TRBD1 (5 bases). Trimming left V 2 bases short and J 10 bases short, with 12 bases between. In germline, CDR1 is SEHNR, CDR2 FQNEAQ (reference sequence). The length of the CDR3 is 14 residues. Filled out from reference TRBV7-9 and TRBJ1-6, the complete variable domain reads DTGVSQNPRHKITKRGQNVTFRCDPISEHNRLYWYRQTLGQGPEFLTYFQNEAQLEKSRLLSDRFSAERPKGSFSTLEIQRTEQGDSAMYLCASSLRGGVSPLHFGNGTRLTVT.

CDR3 region: CASSSGGGYNEQFF. The DNA of the CDR3 is TGCGCCAGCAGCTCGGGCGGGGGTTACAATGAGCAGTTCTTC. J is TRBJ2-1 and V is TRBV5-1; 7 nucleotides line up with TRBD2. The CDR3 totals 14 residues. Germline CDR1 SGHRS, CDR2 YFSETQ. The junction had 4 bases not matched to a gene; V was cut back by 3 bases and J by 4 bases.

The chain carries TRBV28 and TRBJ1-4, with TRBD1 matching 10 bases. The V and J ends lost 6 bases and 5 bases, in that order; junction bases with no gene match: 6. There are 15 residues in the CDR3. Germline-derived CDR1 and CDR2 are MDHEN and SYDVKM. CDR3 sequence: CASSVPGQGNEKLFF. In DNA, the CDR3 is TGTGCCAGCAGCGTCCCGGGACAGGGGAATGAAAAACTGTTTTTT.

This chain connects TRBV19 to TRBJ2-7, with D perhaps TRBD2 (6 bases). The V gene's germline CDR1 is LNHDA and CDR2 SQIVND (reference sequence). V lost 4 bases to trimming and J lost 0 bases, with 10 bases between them. The CDR3 length is 14 residues. CDR3 DNA sequence: TGTGCCAGTAGTAAGGAGGGAGCCTCCTACGAGCAGTACTTC. Translation: CASSKEGASYEQYF.

This clone was detected a few times. The chain links TRBV7-2 to TRBJ1-1, with unresolved D. Germline lookup yields CDR1 SGHTA and CDR2 FQGNSA. Trimming took 2 bases from V and 4 from J, leaving 11 bases between them. This CDR3 is built from 14 residues. Written as DNA, the CDR3 is TGTGCCAGCAGCTTAAACAGTGGAGGCACTGAAGCTTTCTTT. Protein sequence: CASSLNSGGTEAFF.

This sequence joins TRBV12-3 or TRBV12-4 and TRBJ2-7; D is uncertain. The CDR3 is 13 residues long. V was pared by 5 bases and J by 4 bases, with 12 bases between. The CDR3 sequence: CASSLSPHYEQYF. CDR3 bases: TGTGCCAGCAGTCTTAGCCCCCATTACGAGCAGTACTTC.

This chain uses TRBV15 with TRBJ2-3, with TRBD2 matching over 9 bases. Trimming took 5 bases from V and 0 from J; bases not matched to a gene: 3. CDR3 length: 15 amino acids. In germline, CDR1 is LNHNV, CDR2 YYDKDF (reference sequence). The CDR3 spells CATSPGLASTDTQYF. The CDR3 nucleotides read TGTGCCACCAGCCCGGGACTAGCAAGCACAGATACGCAGTATTTT.

The chain is built from TRBV18 and TRBJ1-6; tentative D call: TRBD1 (5 bases). This CDR3 is built from 15 residues. CDR1 and CDR2 (germline): KGHSH, LQKENI. V lost 2 bases and J 8 bases, leaving 13 bases between the germline ends. Written as DNA, the CDR3 is TGTGCCAGCTCACCATTCGGCGGGGCGGATTCACCCCTCCACTTT. It specifies CASSPFGGADSPLHF.

This clone was counted between two and nine times. This rearrangement joins TRBV27 to TRBJ1-2, with a weak D call TRBD1 (5 bases). From germline, CDR1 is MNHEY and CDR2 SMNVEV (reference sequence). Trimming cost V 4 bases and J 7 bases, with 13 bases left between them. CDR3 length: 13 amino acids. CDR3 sequence: CASSSSGRSGYTF. The CDR3 nucleotides are TGTGCCAGCAGTTCCTCAGGGAGGTCTGGCTACACCTTC.